This TCR beta chain was observed in a study of OX40 agonist ivuxolimab in advanced cancers. Study background: Aged roughly 23 to 79 with a mean of 60 years, they were about 80% male. Overall study results and limits: The specificity for antigen of the expanded peripheral T cells was not determined.

As regards this clone: As yet, its antigen is unknown.

TCRdb's table, derived via immunoSEQ multiplex PCR, lists solely in-frame clones and lacks some. The repertoire holds tens of thousands of clones, 88% seen once, with around 58% in the top ten. From germline, CDR1 is SGHDT and CDR2 YYEEEE. CDR3 size: 15 residues. Trimming cost V 1 base and J 1 base, with 11 bases left between them. The chain joins TRBV5-6 to TRBJ1-1, with D unclear. The receptor was derived from an adult with an advanced solid tumor such as melanoma, head and neck, liver or kidney cancer. The sample here was CD4+ or CD8+ T cells sorted from blood, taken in a trial of the OX40 agonist ivuxolimab. The CDR3 loop is CASSLWVRTNTEAFF. The CDR3 bases are TGTGCCAGCAGCTTGTGGGTAAGGACGAACACTGAAGCTTTCTTT.